Listed below are T cell receptor beta chains from one sample, sequenced in a study of CD8+ T cells in alopecia areata. Measured with immunoSEQ multiplex PCR; TCRdb has only the in-frame clones, and not every one. This table has 150,000 to 200,000 clones, about half appearing once. Here the sequenced sample was CD8+ T cells sorted from blood, taken at roughly week 52, from a patient treated with tofacitinib. All receptors derive from a human donor with alopecia areata. CDR3s include the opening cysteine and the closing phenylalanine or tryptophan. A D gene is named only where the DNA matches it firmly. Clone size, where shown, is once, few, many, or a class for clones that have expanded.

CATIEDRDQPQHF | TGTGCCACCATTGAGGACAGGGATCAGCCCCAGCATTTT | TRBJ1-5 | - | TRBV21-1 | few
CASSLYDRTDEQYF | TGTGCCAGCAGCTTATACGATCGGACGGACGAGCAGTACTTC | TRBJ2-7 | - | TRBV7-9 | few
CASSLSTGYEQYF | TGTGCCAGCAGTTTATCCACGGGCTACGAGCAGTACTTC | TRBJ2-7 | - | TRBV27 | few
CSVEDRGVYGYTF | TGCAGCGTTGAGGACAGGGGCGTCTATGGCTACACCTTC | TRBJ1-2 | TRBD1 | TRBV29-1 | few
CASSYGRDARDTQYF | TGTGCCAGCAGTTACGGCCGGGACGCCCGGGATACGCAGTATTTT | TRBJ2-3 | - | TRBV6-6 | -
CASSLALAGGGDTQYF | TGTGCCAGCAGCTTGGCACTAGCGGGGGGTGGGGATACGCAGTATTTT | TRBJ2-3 | TRBD2 | TRBV5-4 | -
CATSDPSVGGGEETQYF | TGTGCCACCAGCGACCCCTCGGTCGGCGGCGGGGAGGAGACCCAGTACTTC | TRBJ2-5 | - | TRBV15 | -
CSASLGAEQFF | TGCAGTGCTAGCCTAGGGGCTGAGCAGTTCTTC | TRBJ2-1 | - | TRBV20-1 | -
CAISGVGQTQETQYF | TGTGCCATCAGTGGAGTTGGGCAGACGCAAGAGACCCAGTACTTC | TRBJ2-5 | - | TRBV10-3 | few
CASGQDAPWGYTF | TGTGCTAGTGGCCAAGACGCCCCCTGGGGCTACACCTTC | TRBJ1-2 | - | TRBV12-5 | few
CASSPGQFGNEQYF | TGTGCCAGCAGTCCAGGACAGTTCGGCAACGAGCAGTACTTC | TRBJ2-7 | - | TRBV6-5 | -
CASSSTGQISYNSPLHF | TGTGCCAGCAGCTCCACGGGACAGATCTCCTATAATTCACCCCTCCACTTT | TRBJ1-6 | TRBD1 | TRBV7-9 | -
CASSLRRTGDGYTF | TGTGCCAGCAGCTTAAGGAGGACAGGGGATGGCTACACCTTC | TRBJ1-2 | TRBD1 | TRBV7-3 | -
CASSQVQGFTPLYGYTF | TGCGCCAGCAGCCAAGTACAGGGATTCACTCCCCTCTATGGCTACACCTTC | TRBJ1-2 | - | TRBV4-1 | once
CSVERRLQRNYGYTF | TGCAGCGTTGAGCGGCGTCTACAGAGAAACTATGGCTACACCTTC | TRBJ1-2 | - | TRBV29-1 | few
CAIPRQDEQYF | TGTGCCATTCCGCGACAGGACGAGCAGTACTTC | TRBJ2-7 | - | TRBV7-9 | -
CASSDVLAPNNEQFF | TGTGCCAGCAGTGACGTCCTAGCGCCCAACAATGAGCAGTTCTTC | TRBJ2-1 | - | TRBV6-4 | few
CASSQGTGVTDTQYF | TGTGCCAGCAGCCAAGGGACAGGGGTCACAGATACGCAGTATTTT | TRBJ2-3 | TRBD1 | TRBV5-6 | -
CSARVQGDQPQHF | TGCAGCGCCCGGGTACAGGGCGATCAGCCCCAGCATTTT | TRBJ1-5 | - | TRBV29-1 | -
CASSAGRGAGANVLTF | TGTGCCAGCAGCGCCGGTCGGGGAGCTGGGGCCAACGTCCTGACTTTC | TRBJ2-6 | - | TRBV7-9 | -
CASSESGSSYEQYF | TGTGCCAGCAGCGAGAGTGGGAGCTCCTACGAGCAGTACTTC | TRBJ2-7 | - | TRBV25-1 | -
CASGQGRQETQYF | TGCGCCAGCGGACAGGGACGGCAAGAGACCCAGTACTTC | TRBJ2-5 | TRBD1 | TRBV23-1 | many
CASSPDSLSYEQYF | TGTGCCAGCAGTCCGGACAGTCTCTCCTACGAGCAGTACTTC | TRBJ2-7 | - | TRBV6-1 | -